Sequencing of this T cell receptor (beta chain) was carried out in a study of blood T cell repertoires in COVID-19. Study summary: The analysed material was cDNA or gDNA that came from T cells, B-cell-depleted T cells, or PBMCs.

V shed 5 bases and J 0 bases; nucleotides not matched to a gene: 1. The CDR3 extends over 15 amino acids. Germline V gives CDR1 MDHEN, CDR2 SYDVKM. TCRdb keeps only in-frame clones here, not all; method: immunoSEQ multiplex PCR. The data show approximately 89,000 clones, with roughly 80% seen just once and almost 50% held by the top ten. This chain joins TRBV28 and TRBJ2-6; 7 bases agree with TRBD1. The source material was peripheral blood. This TCR came from a human donor in a cohort sampled during active COVID-19. CDR3 coding DNA: TGTGCCAGCAGTAGGACAGGCTCTGGGGCCAACGTCCTGACTTTC. Amino acids: CASSRTGSGANVLTF.